These 16 T cell receptor beta chains were all obtained from the same sample, sequenced in a study of T cell repertoires in cytomegalovirus infection. TCRdb processed the reads anew with MiXCR; each CDR3 protein has one entry. The repertoire has about 700,000 distinct CDR3 sequences, roughly 33% of them found once; the top ten carry over 15%. No cognate antigen is known for these TCRs. Sequences were derived from cultured PBMCs, sampled from culture after CMV antigen stimulation. The receptors here all came from a human donor in good health (CMV status not recorded). Some clones in this sample may be carry-over from other donors' samples.

This clonotype occurred once. The chain employs TRBV6-6 and TRBJ2-3; TRBD1 might be the D (7 bases). The germline V and J ends were trimmed by 2 bases and 3 bases, with 18 bases remaining between them. Germline V gene sequence: CDR1 MNHNY, CDR2 SVGAGI (reference sequence). This CDR3 is built from 17 residues. CDR3 in DNA: TGTGCCAGCAGTTACCTCCACGGAGGGGGCGATACAGATACGCAGTATTTT. Its translation: CASSYLHGGGDTDTQYF.

The chain recombines TRBV5-5 with TRBJ2-1; D may be TRBD1 (6 bases). Trimming took off 1 base at V and 8 bases at J, with 10 bases between the two ends. The CDR3 has 13 amino acids. From germline, CDR1 is SGHKS and CDR2 YYEKEE (reference sequence). CDR3 nucleotides: TGTGCCAGCAGCTTGTATCAGGGGTATGAGCAGTTCTTC. It is translated as CASSLYQGYEQFF. The complete variable domain, with remaining parts taken from reference TRBV5-5 and TRBJ2-1, reads DAGVTQSPTHLIKTRGQQVTLRCSPISGHKSVSWYQQVLGQGPQFIFQYYEKEERGRGNFPDRFSARQFPNYSSELNVNALLLGDSALYLCASSLYQGYEQFFGPGTRLTVL.

In this sample, this clonotype turned up a few times. The V call is TRBV6-1, the J call TRBJ1-1, with 7 bases identical to TRBD1. The CDR3 length is 15 residues. Germline V gives CDR1 MNHNS, CDR2 SASEGT. V trimming: 5 bases; J trimming: 1 base; junction bases outside the gene matches: 7. The CDR3 sequence: CASSLYRGGNTEAFF. CDR3 sequence (DNA): TGTGCCAGCAGTCTATACAGGGGAGGGAACACTGAAGCTTTCTTT.

This clonotype has a single count. J is TRBJ2-3 and V is TRBV12-3 or TRBV12-4; D may be TRBD1 (5 bases). CDR3 length: 13 amino acids. V lost 10 bases to trimming and J lost 2 bases, with 13 bases between them. The CDR3 protein is CATRVQNTDTQYF. Written as DNA, the CDR3 is TGTGCCACCAGGGTCCAGAACACAGATACGCAGTATTTT.

This clonotype appeared a single time. V gene TRBV4-1 combines with J gene TRBJ2-4, with TRBD1 as a possible D gene (6 bases). The CDR3 covers 19 residues. V was shortened by 1 base and J by 0 bases, with 19 bases between the two germline ends. In germline, CDR1 is MGHRA, CDR2 YSYEKL. The CDR3 DNA is TGCGCCAGCAGCCAAGGTCACAGGGACAACCGAACAGCCAAAAACATTCAGTACTTC. Translated: CASSQGHRDNRTAKNIQYF.

V gene TRBV7-7 combines with J gene TRBJ1-1; no clear D gene. Germline V lookup: CDR1 SSHAT, CDR2 FNYEAQ (reference sequence). The V and J ends lost 3 bases and 1 base respectively, with 18 bases between them. The CDR3 has 17 residues. The CDR3 region is CASSFVNTRQPNTEAFF. CDR3 sequence (DNA): TGTGCCAGCAGCTTCGTGAATACCCGACAACCGAACACTGAAGCTTTCTTT.

This clonotype has more than one count but fewer than ten. The V gene is TRBV11-2, the J gene TRBJ1-3; D is uncertain. CDR3 length: 16 amino acids. V lost 5 bases to trimming and J lost 0 bases, with 14 bases between them. CDR1 SGHAT and CDR2 FQNNGV come from the germline V gene. The CDR3 sequence is CASSQEVDPSGNTIYF. CDR3 coding DNA: TGTGCCAGCAGCCAGGAGGTAGATCCCTCTGGAAACACCATATATTTT.

The chain joins TRBV2 to TRBJ1-5; a possible D gene is TRBD1 (5 bases). CDR1 is SNHLY and CDR2 is FYNNEI in the germline V gene. The V end lost 3 bases, the J end lost 1 base, and 7 bases lay between the germline ends. This CDR3 is 14 amino acids long. The chain's CDR3 is CASSDRVSNQPQHF. The CDR3 coding sequence is TGTGCCAGCAGTGACAGGGTCAGCAATCAGCCCCAGCATTTT. The complete variable domain, with remaining parts taken from reference TRBV2 and TRBJ1-5, reads EPEVTQTPSHQVTQMGQEVILRCVPISNHLYFYWYRQILGQKVEFLVSFYNNEISEKSEIFDDQFSVERPDGSNFTLKIRSTKLEDSAMYFCASSDRVSNQPQHFGDGTRLSIL.

V usage is TRBV4-2 and J usage is TRBJ1-3, with a tentative D call TRBD1 (5 bases). The V end was cut by 0 bases, the J end by 0 bases, with 12 bases between. The germline V gene has CDR1 LGHNA and CDR2 YNFKEQ. The CDR3 covers 17 residues. DNA for the CDR3: TGTGCCAGCAGCCAAGATGAGGGGCGGAGCTCTGGAAACACCATATATTTT. Translated: CASSQDEGRSSGNTIYF.

This clonotype was observed a handful of times. V is TRBV7-2 and J is TRBJ2-5; D is possibly TRBD2 (7 bases). The germline CDR1 and CDR2 sequences are SGHTA and FQGNSA. The CDR3 covers 13 residues. V was shortened by 8 bases and J by 5 bases, with 15 bases between the two germline ends. CDR3 protein: CASGAGAGETQYF. The DNA of the CDR3 is TGTGCCAGCGGGGCGGGGGCCGGGGAGACCCAGTACTTC.

The rearrangement joins TRBV15 to TRBJ2-1; 8 nucleotides match TRBD2. Germline lookup yields CDR1 LNHNV and CDR2 YYDKDF (reference sequence). With 6 bases clipped from V and 4 bases from J, the junction kept 5 bases outside the gene matches. The length of the CDR3 is 14 residues. In nucleotides, the CDR3 is TGTGCCACCAGGCGAGCGGGAGAGTACAATGAGCAGTTCTTC. It is translated as CATRRAGEYNEQFF.

The V call is TRBV6-5, the J call TRBJ2-3; possibly TRBD2 for D (5 bases). V lost 0 bases, J lost 7 bases, and 14 bases lay in between. The CDR3 totals 15 residues. The germline gives CDR1 MNHEY, CDR2 SVGAGI. The CDR3 bases are TGTGCCAGCAGTTACTCGGGAGCCGCCGCAAATACGCAGTATTTT. Residues: CASSYSGAAANTQYF.

J is TRBJ2-6 and V is TRBV19, with 10 bases that match TRBD1. Trimming at V came to 8 bases and at J to 0 bases, leaving 4 bases not matched to a gene. The CDR3 consists of 16 residues. Germline-derived CDR1 and CDR2 are LNHDA and SQIVND (reference sequence). The CDR3 DNA reads TGTGCCAGTGGGACAGGGGCCTCCTCTGGGGCCAACGTCCTGACTTTC. This codes for CASGTGASSGANVLTF.

The table lists this clonotype with a few counts. This chain connects TRBV9 to TRBJ1-5; the D gene is possibly TRBD1 (5 bases). Per the germline V gene, CDR1 is SGDLS and CDR2 is YYNGEE. Deletions cut 4 bases from V and 5 bases from J, with 10 bases between. The length of the CDR3 is 13 residues. This CDR3 reads CASSSDSDQPQHF. CDR3 coding DNA: TGTGCCAGCAGCTCCGACAGTGATCAGCCCCAGCATTTT.

In its sample, this clonotype was seen a few times. The V and J genes are TRBV4-1 and TRBJ1-2, with D possibly matching TRBD1 (5 bases). The V end was cut by 1 base, the J end by 8 bases, with 17 bases between. Germline-derived CDR1 and CDR2 are MGHRA and YSYEKL. This CDR3 comprises 15 residues. In nucleotides, the CDR3 is TGCGCCAGCAGCCAAGCCCCTAGGCCCAGGGAGGGCTACACCTTC. This translates into CASSQAPRPREGYTF.

This clonotype was observed a few times. This chain links TRBV11-2 with TRBJ1-2; D is unclear. The length of the CDR3 is 12 residues. The germline V gene has CDR1 SGHAT and CDR2 FQNNGV. The V end was cut by 5 bases, the J end by 7 bases, with 11 bases between. CDR3 in DNA: TGTGCCAGCAGCCTCGGACGGATTGGCTACACCTTC. Translating it yields CASSLGRIGYTF.